Only one count was recorded for the clone carrying this TCR beta chain. Its antigen is currently unknown. This sample was taken from a study of OX40 agonist ivuxolimab in advanced cancers. Background on the study: Dose-escalation patients were diagnosed with hepatocellular carcinoma, melanoma, renal cell cancer or head and neck cancer.

The table came from immunoSEQ multiplex PCR; TCRdb's copy has only in-frame clones and leaves some out. Of under 65,000 clones in the sample, about 89% were seen once. Broader study findings: Among the least clonally expanded were partial responders at 0.1-3.0 mg/kg.

CDR1 SGDLS and CDR2 YYNGEE come from the germline V gene. Trimming removed 5 bases from V and 5 bases from J, with 14 bases in between. The CDR3 is 14 residues long. Patients with a history of autoimmune disease or on systemic immunosuppression were excluded. J is TRBJ2-1 and V is TRBV9; D possibly corresponds to TRBD2 (6 bases). The input for sequencing was CD4+ or CD8+ T cells sorted from blood, taken in a trial of the OX40 agonist ivuxolimab. The origin of this receptor is an adult with an advanced solid tumor such as melanoma, head and neck, liver or kidney cancer. The CDR3 sequence: CASSFRGMDNEQFF. The CDR3 DNA reads as TGTGCCAGCAGTTTTCGGGGGATGGACAATGAGCAGTTCTTC.